The clone carrying this T cell receptor beta chain has a handful of counts. Its antigen is currently unknown. The data derive from a study of beta chain features in type 1 diabetes. In all sorted populations, purity surpassed 95%. Findings and limits, study-wide: For patients, the naive, central memory and Treg TCRB repertoires appeared more alike than for healthy donors.

Expressed TCRB transcripts were sequenced after all isolated RNA was converted to cDNA. Sequencing was performed with immunoSEQ multiplex PCR; in TCRdb, only in-frame clones are kept and a portion is missing. The sample yields hundreds of thousands of clones, 10% to 15% seen once. The source of this sequence is a man between 18 and 35 years old in good health. The sample consisted of naive CD4+ T cells from blood.

In nucleotides, the CDR3 is TGTGCCAGCAGCCCTCTAAGCGGGTCTCGATCCTACGAGCAGTACTTC. The encoded protein is CASSPLSGSRSYEQYF. The chain couples TRBV11-2 to TRBJ2-7; possibly TRBD2 for D (6 bases). Germline V gene lookup returns CDR1 SGHAT and CDR2 FQNNGV. V was trimmed by 5 bases and J by 1 base, leaving 18 bases between them. The CDR3 contains 16 residues.